The TCR beta chain under discussion was sequenced for a study of blood T cell repertoires in COVID-19. Looking at the study overall: COVID-19 samples, acute and convalescent, were from the United States, Italy and Spain. PBMCs, B-cell-depleted T cells, or T cells provided the cDNA or gDNA that made up the material.

As handled by the study authors: Reference gene primer amplification yielded estimated nucleated cell counts. Data came from immunoSEQ multiplex PCR; TCRdb stores just in-frame clones and leaves some out. D and trimming come from the DNA, and the V and J calls and clone size come from that table. Among some 94,000 clones listed, roughly 84% were seen once. The germline V gene has CDR1 SGHNT and CDR2 YYREEE (reference sequence). Losses at the gene ends were 4 bases for V and 0 bases for J; bases not matched to a gene: 10. The CDR3 covers 19 residues. The chain carries TRBV5-4 and TRBJ2-6; 10 nucleotides agree with TRBD1. The sequenced sample consisted of peripheral blood. The origin of this receptor is a man between 65 and 80 years old with active or convalescent COVID-19. CDR3 nucleotide sequence: TGTGCCAGCAGCCCACTTTCCGGGACAGGGGCCTCTGGGGCCAACGTCCTGACTTTC. Encoded protein: CASSPLSGTGASGANVLTF.